This T cell receptor beta chain was retrieved from a study of human thymus T cells (TCRdb year 2020). About the investigation overall: The study described the TCR alpha and beta repertoires in about eight infant thymus samples and four matching peripheral blood samples. Donor ages ranged from roughly 6 to 250 days, and the cohort comprised 5 to 7 male and two female infants. Study-level results and caveats: V and J gene segment usage appeared biased in both thymic and peripheral blood repertoires. On average, thymus samples yielded 750,000 to 1,000,000 unique TCRB clonotypes, whereas blood samples yielded approximately 90,000.

Using the immunoSEQ multiplex PCR assay, the TCRB and TCRAD loci were amplified from a standardized quantity of quality-controlled genomic DNA. Amplicons spanned the V(D)J region at a length sufficient to cover the CDR3 and identify V and J genes. Through the commercial immunoSEQ service, the amplicons were sequenced on an Illumina platform. On the study's bioinformatics: Primer bias and sequencing errors were corrected using previously described methods, and TCRAD and TCRB definitions followed the IMGT database. Analysis of the repertoires was done with immunoSEQ Analyzer 3.0 and VDJTools and included basic statistics, V/J segment usage, diversity estimates, rarefaction and pairwise overlap. Diversity was estimated with Chao1, ChaoE, Efron-Thisted, Shannon and inverse Simpson indices, and also on datasets down-sampled to the smallest sample. Repertoire overlap was assessed by strict matching of CDR3 nucleotide sequence, V gene and J gene, and clustering was done by Jaccard-based multidimensional scaling. TCRdb mirrors the immuneACCESS table, restricted to in-frame sequences. Some clones are absent from its copies; in checked studies, under half trace to an unresolved V gene, and the reason for the others is unknown. That table supplies the V and J calls and clone size; D and trimming were determined from the DNA. Counted in this sample were about 44,000 clones; about 94% of them appeared once. Roughly 0.12% of the sample rests with the top ten.

Based on the germline V gene (reference sequence), the CDR1 and CDR2 sequences are MNHNY and SVGAGI. Trimming takes 4 bases from V and 5 bases from J, and the germline ends sit 5 bases apart. The CDR3 has 11 amino acids, counting the end cysteine and phenylalanine. The only DNA kept is the CDR3, 33 bases in frame from the first base. Donors were immunologically healthy infants undergoing open corrective cardiac surgery for congenital heart defects in Finland. From four of the eight donors, a small aliquot of about 0.45-1 mL peripheral blood was collected during surgery. For the blood samples, genomic DNA was extracted from all available leukocytes instead of from a set number of cells. Erythrocytes were removed from blood with ACK lysis buffer, and the leukocytes were stored as pellets at -70 °C. A QIAsymphony instrument was used to extract genomic DNA from frozen cell pellets. A remark on this clone: It has no known antigen specificity. No base quality information exists; no much larger clone differs at one position. This specimen includes other DNA sequences encoding the same CDR3.

The V and J genes are TRBV6-6 and TRBJ2-5, with TRBD2 perhaps the D gene, on 5 matching bases. This sequence was found in a boy in the first two years of life with a congenital heart defect but otherwise immunologically healthy. Source material: blood. For the CDR3, the sequence is CASSSGETQYF. Read as DNA, the sequence is TGTGCCAGCAGTTCGGGGGAGACCCAGTACTTC.